Shown below are 11 T cell receptor beta chains from a single sample sequenced in a study of cytomegalovirus exposure and HLA in healthy donors. 60 Vbeta and 13 Jbeta primers were used in PCR. Assay: immunoSEQ multiplex PCR; the TCRdb copy retains only in-frame clones and omits some. The sample holds about 140,000 clones; just under 80% are singletons and the top ten take 2% to 2.5%. Sequencing input: PBMCs. All receptors come from a man in his thirties or forties in good health and CMV-seronegative.

The chain employs TRBV6-4 and TRBJ1-2, with D unclear. Germline V gives CDR1 MRHNA, CDR2 SNTAGT. This CDR3 is built from 12 residues. Trimming shortened V by 2 bases and J by 6 bases, and 7 bases separated the two germline ends. DNA of the CDR3: TGTGCCAGCAGTGACGACGGGGATGGCTACACCTTC. Its protein is CASSDDGDGYTF.

The chain combines TRBV6-4 with TRBJ1-2, with 7 bases matching TRBD1. The junction had 5 bases not matched to a gene; V was cut back by 4 bases and J by 3 bases. Germline V gene sequence: CDR1 MRHNA, CDR2 SNTAGT. The CDR3 totals 14 residues. CDR3 sequence reads: CASSGGTGDYGYTF. As DNA, the CDR3 is TGTGCCAGCAGTGGCGGAACAGGGGACTATGGCTACACCTTC.

V is TRBV6-6 and J is TRBJ2-2, with D perhaps matching TRBD1 (5 bases). Trimming took 6 bases from V and 5 from J, leaving 19 bases between them. Germline V gene data show CDR1 as MNHNY and CDR2 as SVGAGI (reference sequence). This CDR3 is built from 16 residues. CDR3 in DNA: TGTGCCAGCAGCACCGACAGCAGTGGAAGGACCGGGGAGCTGTTTTTT. Translating it yields CASSTDSSGRTGELFF.

The chain recombines TRBV19 with TRBJ1-1, with 10 bases fitting TRBD1. CDR3 size: 15 residues. The V gene end was trimmed by 7 bases and the J gene end by 1 base; junction bases not matched to a gene: 6. Germline CDR1 is LNHDA and CDR2 is SQIVND (reference sequence). Here the CDR3 DNA reads TGTGCCAGTACAGGACAGGGGGTAAAGAACACTGAAGCTTTCTTT. Protein product: CASTGQGVKNTEAFF.

The chain recombines TRBV11-2 with TRBJ1-1; D gene ambiguous. Trimming cost V 5 bases and J 3 bases, with 13 bases left between them. CDR1 is SGHAT and CDR2 is FQNNGV in the germline V gene. The CDR3 contains 14 residues. The CDR3 region has the DNA TGTGCCAGCAGCCCGCAGACACTGCACACTGAAGCTTTCTTT. This gives the protein CASSPQTLHTEAFF.

In its sample, this clone was seen once. This sequence joins TRBV15 and TRBJ2-7, with TRBD2 matching 7 bases. V was pared by 0 bases and J by 1 base, with 3 bases of the junction left unmatched. CDR1 is LNHNV, CDR2 YYDKDF, per germline (reference sequence). This CDR3 region has 15 residues. The CDR3 loop reads CATSRETSASYEQYF. The CDR3 nucleotides read TGTGCCACCAGCAGAGAAACTAGCGCATCCTACGAGCAGTACTTC.

V is TRBV9 and J is TRBJ1-1; a weak D match, TRBD1 (5 bases). This CDR3 has 13 amino acids. Trimming cost V 3 bases and J 5 bases, with 11 bases left between them. Germline V lookup: CDR1 SGDLS, CDR2 YYNGEE. The CDR3: CASSARGRTEAFF. As DNA, the CDR3 is TGTGCCAGCAGCGCTCGGGGGAGGACTGAAGCTTTCTTT.

This clone was picked up a small number of times. The rearrangement joins TRBV10-2 to TRBJ2-3, with 10 bases aligning to TRBD2. Germline V gives CDR1 WSHSY, CDR2 SAAADI. The J segment lost 6 bases and the V segment lost 4 bases, leaving 7 bases of the junction unmatched. The CDR3 is 15 amino acids. DNA for the CDR3: TGCGCCAGCAGTGGACCGGGACTAGCGTCCGATACGCAGTATTTT. As protein: CASSGPGLASDTQYF.

V gene TRBV9 combines with J gene TRBJ2-2; 9 bases agree with TRBD2. Germline CDR1 SGDLS, CDR2 YYNGEE. V gave up 2 bases and J gave up 7 bases; unmatched junction bases: 6. The CDR3 runs 15 residues. The CDR3 here is CASSVASGIVGELFF. CDR3 bases: TGTGCCAGCAGCGTCGCTAGCGGGATAGTCGGGGAGCTGTTTTTT.

This chain joins TRBV15 and TRBJ1-1; D is possibly TRBD1 (5 bases). There are 15 residues in the CDR3. V lost 3 bases to trimming and J lost 4 bases, with 15 bases between them. Germline V gene lookup returns CDR1 LNHNV and CDR2 YYDKDF (reference sequence). CDR3 protein: CATSSGGTGGTEAFF. CDR3 bases: TGTGCCACCAGCAGTGGAGGGACCGGGGGCACTGAAGCTTTCTTT.

About this clone: A read error may produce the germline difference seen at one junction end. The CDR3 DNA is TGCGCCAGTTATGGACAGGGCAATTCACCCCTCAACTTT. The encoded protein is CASYGQGNSPLNF. The chain carries TRBV4-1 and TRBJ1-6, with 8 bases that match TRBD1. Germline values: CDR1 MGHRA, CDR2 YSYEKL. The CDR3 totals 13 residues.